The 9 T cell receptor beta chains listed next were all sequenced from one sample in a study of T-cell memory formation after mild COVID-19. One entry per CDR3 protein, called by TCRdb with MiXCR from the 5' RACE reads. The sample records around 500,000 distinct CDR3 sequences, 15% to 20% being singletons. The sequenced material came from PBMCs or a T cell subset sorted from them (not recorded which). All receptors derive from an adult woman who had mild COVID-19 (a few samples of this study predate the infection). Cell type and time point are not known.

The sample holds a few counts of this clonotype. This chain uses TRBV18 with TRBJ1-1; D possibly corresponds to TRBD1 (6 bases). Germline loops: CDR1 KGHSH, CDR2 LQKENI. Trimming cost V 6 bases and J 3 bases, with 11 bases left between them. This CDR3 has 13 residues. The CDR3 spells CASSLRQDTEAFF. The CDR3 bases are TGTGCCAGCTCTCTTAGACAGGACACTGAAGCTTTCTTT.

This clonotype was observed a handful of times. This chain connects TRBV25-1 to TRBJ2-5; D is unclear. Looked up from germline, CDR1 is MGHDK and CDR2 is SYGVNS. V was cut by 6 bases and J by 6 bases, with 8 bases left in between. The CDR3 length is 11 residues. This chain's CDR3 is CASSFEQTQYF. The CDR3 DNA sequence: TGTGCCAGCAGCTTCGAGCAGACCCAGTACTTC.

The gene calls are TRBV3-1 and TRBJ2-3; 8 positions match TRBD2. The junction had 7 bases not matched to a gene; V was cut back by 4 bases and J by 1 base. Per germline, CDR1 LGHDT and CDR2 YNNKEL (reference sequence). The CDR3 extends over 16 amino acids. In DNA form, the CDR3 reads TGTGCCAGCAGCCCTCCTCCGGGACTAGGCACAGATACGCAGTATTTT. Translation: CASSPPPGLGTDTQYF.

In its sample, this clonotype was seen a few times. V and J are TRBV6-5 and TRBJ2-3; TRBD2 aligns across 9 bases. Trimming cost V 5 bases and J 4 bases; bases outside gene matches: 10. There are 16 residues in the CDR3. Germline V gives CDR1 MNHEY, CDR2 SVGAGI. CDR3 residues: CASSLTLAGPPDTQYF. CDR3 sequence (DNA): TGTGCCAGCAGTCTAACCCTAGCGGGACCGCCAGATACGCAGTATTTT.

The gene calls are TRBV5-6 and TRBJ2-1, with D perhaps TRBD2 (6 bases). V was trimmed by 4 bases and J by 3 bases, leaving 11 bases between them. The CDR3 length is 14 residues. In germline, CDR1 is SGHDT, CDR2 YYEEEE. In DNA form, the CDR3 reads TGTGCCAGCAGCACTTTAGCGGTCTACAATGAGCAGTTCTTC. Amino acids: CASSTLAVYNEQFF. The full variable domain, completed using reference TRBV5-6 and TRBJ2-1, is DAGVTQSPTHLIKTRGQQVTLRCSPKSGHDTVSWYQQALGQGPQFIFQYYEEEERQRGNFPDRFSGHQFPNYSSELNVNALLLGDSALYLCASSTLAVYNEQFFGPGTRLTVL.

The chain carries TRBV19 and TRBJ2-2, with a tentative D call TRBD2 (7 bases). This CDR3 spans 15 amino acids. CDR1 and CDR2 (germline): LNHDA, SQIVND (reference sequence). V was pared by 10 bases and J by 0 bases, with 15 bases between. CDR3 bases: TGTGCCATCAGGGGCGGGAGCGCGAACACCGGGGAGCTGTTTTTT. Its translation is CAIRGGSANTGELFF.

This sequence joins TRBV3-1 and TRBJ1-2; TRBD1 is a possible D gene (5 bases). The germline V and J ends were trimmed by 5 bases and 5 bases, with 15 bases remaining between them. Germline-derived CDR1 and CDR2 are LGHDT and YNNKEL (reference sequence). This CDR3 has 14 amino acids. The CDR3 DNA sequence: TGTGCCAGCAGCTCCCGACAGAGGGTATATGGCTACACCTTC. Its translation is CASSSRQRVYGYTF.

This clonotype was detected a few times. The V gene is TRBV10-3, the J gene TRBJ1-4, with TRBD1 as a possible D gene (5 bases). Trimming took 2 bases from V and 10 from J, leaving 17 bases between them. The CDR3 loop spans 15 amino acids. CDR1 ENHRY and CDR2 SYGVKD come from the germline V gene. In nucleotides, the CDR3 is TGTGCCATCAGTGAGGGAGGGGCAGGACCCAGAAAACTGTTTTTT. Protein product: CAISEGGAGPRKLFF.

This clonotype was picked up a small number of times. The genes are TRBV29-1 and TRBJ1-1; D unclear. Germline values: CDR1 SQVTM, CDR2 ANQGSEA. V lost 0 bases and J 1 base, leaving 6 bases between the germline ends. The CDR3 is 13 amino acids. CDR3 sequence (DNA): TGCAGCGTTGAAGATCGCAGGAACACTGAAGCTTTCTTT. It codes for CSVEDRRNTEAFF.